This T cell receptor (beta chain) was retrieved from a study of OX40 agonist ivuxolimab in advanced cancers. The CDR3 runs to 16 residues. CDR1 and CDR2 from the germline V gene are KGHSH and LQKENI. Unmatched junction bases numbered 5, after V lost 8 bases and J lost 1 base. Sequenced by immunoSEQ multiplex PCR; TCRdb stores in-frame clones only, minus some. The data contain 90,000 to 150,000 clones, 85% to 90% of them singletons. Sequencing was performed on CD4+ or CD8+ T cells sorted from blood, taken in a trial of the OX40 agonist ivuxolimab. V gene TRBV18 combines with J gene TRBJ1-6; 10 positions agree with TRBD1. The sequence came from an adult with an advanced solid tumor such as melanoma, head and neck, liver or kidney cancer. The CDR3 sequence is CASTDRGLSYNSPLHF. Here the CDR3 DNA reads TGTGCCAGCACAGACAGGGGGCTATCCTATAATTCACCCCTCCACTTT.